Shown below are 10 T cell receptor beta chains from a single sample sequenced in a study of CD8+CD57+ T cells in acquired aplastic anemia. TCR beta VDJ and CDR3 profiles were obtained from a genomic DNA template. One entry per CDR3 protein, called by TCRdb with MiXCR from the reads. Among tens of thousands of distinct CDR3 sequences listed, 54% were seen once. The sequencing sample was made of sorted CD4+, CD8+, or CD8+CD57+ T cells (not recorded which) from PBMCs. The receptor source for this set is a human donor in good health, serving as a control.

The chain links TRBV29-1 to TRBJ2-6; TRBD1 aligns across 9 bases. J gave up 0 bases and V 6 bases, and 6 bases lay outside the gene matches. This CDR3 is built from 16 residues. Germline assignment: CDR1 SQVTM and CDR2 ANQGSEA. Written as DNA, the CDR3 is TGCAGCGTAGCCGGGACAGGGAGCTCTGGGGCCAACGTCCTGACTTTC. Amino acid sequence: CSVAGTGSSGANVLTF. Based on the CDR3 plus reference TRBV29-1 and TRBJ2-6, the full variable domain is SAVISQKPSRDICQRGTSLTIQCQVDSQVTMMFWYRQQPGQSLTLIATANQGSEATYESGFVIDKFPISRPNLTFSTLTVSNMSPEDSSIYLCSVAGTGSSGANVLTFGAGSRLTVL.

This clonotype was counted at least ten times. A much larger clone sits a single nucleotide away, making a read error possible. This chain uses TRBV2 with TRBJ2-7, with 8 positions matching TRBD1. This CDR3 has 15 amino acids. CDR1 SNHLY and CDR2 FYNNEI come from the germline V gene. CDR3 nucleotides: TGTGCCAGCAGCTACGATGTTCAGGGGGCCTACGAGCGGTACTTC. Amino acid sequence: CASSYDVQGAYERYF.

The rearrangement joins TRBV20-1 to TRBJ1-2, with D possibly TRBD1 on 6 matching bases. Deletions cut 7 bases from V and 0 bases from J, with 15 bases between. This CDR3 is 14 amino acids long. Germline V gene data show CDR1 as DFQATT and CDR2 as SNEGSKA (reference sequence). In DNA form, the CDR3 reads TGCAGTGTAAGGACAGTATACCCTAACTATGGCTACACCTTC. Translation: CSVRTVYPNYGYTF.

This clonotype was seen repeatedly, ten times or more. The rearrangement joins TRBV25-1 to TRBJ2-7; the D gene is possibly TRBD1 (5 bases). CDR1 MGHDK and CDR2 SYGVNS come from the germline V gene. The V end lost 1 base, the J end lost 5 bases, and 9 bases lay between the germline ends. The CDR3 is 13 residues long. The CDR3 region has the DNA TGTGCCAGCAGTGAATTTGTGACAGACGAGCAGTACTTC. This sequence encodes CASSEFVTDEQYF.

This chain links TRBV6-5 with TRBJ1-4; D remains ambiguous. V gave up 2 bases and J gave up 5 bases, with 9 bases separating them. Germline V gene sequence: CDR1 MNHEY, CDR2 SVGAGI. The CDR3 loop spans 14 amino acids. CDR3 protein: CASSYGQLNEKLFF. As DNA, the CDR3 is TGTGCCAGCAGTTACGGCCAGTTGAATGAAAAACTGTTTTTT.

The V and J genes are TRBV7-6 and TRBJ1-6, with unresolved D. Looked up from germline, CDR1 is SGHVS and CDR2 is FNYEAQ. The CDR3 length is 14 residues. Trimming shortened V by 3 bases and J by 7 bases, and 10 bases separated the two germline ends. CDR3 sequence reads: CASSLADTNSPLHF. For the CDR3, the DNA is TGTGCCAGCAGCTTGGCAGACACCAATTCACCCCTCCACTTT.

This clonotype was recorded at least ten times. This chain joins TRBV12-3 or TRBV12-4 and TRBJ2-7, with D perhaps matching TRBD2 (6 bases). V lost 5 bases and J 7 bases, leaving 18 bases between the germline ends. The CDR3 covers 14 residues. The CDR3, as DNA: TGTGCCAGCAGTCCTGTCGGCGGGAATCAAGAGCAGTACTTC. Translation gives CASSPVGGNQEQYF.

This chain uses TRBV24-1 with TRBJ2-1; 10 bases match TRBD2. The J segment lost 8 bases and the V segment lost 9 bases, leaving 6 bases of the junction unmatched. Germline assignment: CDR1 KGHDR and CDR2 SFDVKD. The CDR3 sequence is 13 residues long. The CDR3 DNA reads TGTGCCACCCAGCGGGGGGGACTGGATGAGCAGTTCTTC. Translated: CATQRGGLDEQFF.

The CDR3 coding sequence is TGCAGCGTTGAACAGGGTAGAAACACCATATATTTT. It specifies CSVEQGRNTIYF. The genes are TRBV29-1 and TRBJ1-3; D might be TRBD1 (5 bases). The CDR3 contains 12 residues. V lost 2 bases and J lost 5, with 7 bases in between. CDR1 and CDR2 from the germline V gene are SQVTM and ANQGSEA.

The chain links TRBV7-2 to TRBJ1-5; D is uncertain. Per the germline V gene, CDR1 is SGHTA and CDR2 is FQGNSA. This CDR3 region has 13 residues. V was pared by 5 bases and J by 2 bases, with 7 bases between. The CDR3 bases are TGTGCCAGCAGCCCTCGAGGCAATCAGCCCCAGCATTTT. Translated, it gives CASSPRGNQPQHF.